The next 22 T cell receptor beta chains were all read from a single sample in a study of cytomegalovirus exposure and HLA in healthy donors. It was with 60 Vbeta and 13 Jbeta primers that the PCR ran. TCRdb keeps only in-frame clones here, not all; method: immunoSEQ multiplex PCR. The table records approximately 210,000 clones, roughly 85% of them present only once. Sequencing was carried out using PBMCs. These receptors were obtained from a male donor in good health and CMV-seronegative.

This chain links TRBV13 with TRBJ2-3; D might be TRBD1 (5 bases). Per the germline V gene, CDR1 is PRHDT and CDR2 is FYEKMQ (reference sequence). V was pared by 5 bases and J by 2 bases, with 14 bases between. The CDR3 covers 15 residues. The CDR3: CASSAAGSTTDTQYF. Written as DNA, the CDR3 is TGTGCCAGCAGCGCCGCAGGGTCCACCACAGATACGCAGTATTTT.

The chain has TRBV11-3 and TRBJ2-5; 9 bases fit TRBD2. The length of the CDR3 is 16 residues. Germline trimming cut 5 bases from V and 5 bases from J; bases unmatched to any gene: 12. Germline CDR1 SGHNT, CDR2 YENEEA. CDR3 residues: CASSLRGGRVEETQYF. In DNA form, the CDR3 reads TGTGCCAGCAGCCTCCGGGGCGGGAGGGTGGAGGAGACCCAGTACTTC.

The chain combines TRBV6-5 with TRBJ2-2; 9 bases fit TRBD2. Per germline, CDR1 MNHEY and CDR2 SVGAGI. The CDR3 runs 13 residues. Trimming cost V 8 bases and J 2 bases; bases outside gene matches: 0. CDR3 sequence reads: CASGTSNTGELFF. Here the CDR3 DNA reads TGTGCCAGCGGGACTAGCAACACCGGGGAGCTGTTTTTT.

The chain couples TRBV7-9 to TRBJ2-3; maybe TRBD2 (6 bases). CDR1 is SEHNR, CDR2 FQNEAQ, per germline (reference sequence). The CDR3 runs 14 residues. The CDR3 DNA follows: TGTTCCCACCGCGGAGGGGCTAGCACAGATACGCAGTATTTT. It specifies CSHRGGASTDTQYF.

There are a few counts of this clone. The chain carries TRBV5-8 and TRBJ1-2; D remains ambiguous. V was clipped by 4 bases and J by 2 bases, with 12 bases between them. CDR1 is SGHTS, CDR2 YDEGEE, per germline. CDR3 length: 14 residues. Written as DNA, the CDR3 is TGTGCCAGCAGCCCGGACGGGAGAAACTATGGCTACACCTTC. Protein sequence: CASSPDGRNYGYTF.

CDR3 in amino acids: CASSTQLQDTEAFF. The CDR3 region has the DNA TGTGCCAGCAGCACCCAACTGCAGGACACTGAAGCTTTCTTT. The chain has TRBV14 and TRBJ1-1; D is unclear. The CDR3 totals 14 residues. Deletions cut 5 bases from V and 3 bases from J, with 13 bases between. The germline V gene has CDR1 SGHDN and CDR2 FVKESK. The full variable domain, completed using reference TRBV14 and TRBJ1-1, is EAGVTQFPSHSVIEKGQTVTLRCDPISGHDNLYWYRRVMGKEIKFLLHFVKESKQDESGMPNNRFLAERTGGTYSTLKVQPAELEDSGVYFCASSTQLQDTEAFFGQGTRLTVV.

This chain links TRBV15 with TRBJ1-4; D ambiguous. The CDR3 runs to 16 residues. Trimming stripped 1 base from V and 5 bases from J, with 14 bases between. Germline V CDR1 and CDR2: LNHNV, YYDKDF (reference sequence). The CDR3: CATSRGRRDRNEKLFF. The CDR3 DNA sequence: TGTGCCACCAGCAGAGGTCGGAGGGATCGGAATGAAAAACTGTTTTTT.

The chain has TRBV5-1 and TRBJ2-3, with 7 bases matching TRBD2. The V gene's germline CDR1 is SGHRS and CDR2 YFSETQ. Trimming removed 2 bases from V and 4 bases from J; junction bases left unmatched: 7. The CDR3 is 15 amino acids. This CDR3 is CASSFNGGSADTQYF. The CDR3 DNA follows: TGCGCCAGCAGCTTTAACGGCGGGAGTGCAGATACGCAGTATTTT. Using reference TRBV5-1 and TRBJ2-3 for the parts outside the CDR3, the full variable domain is KAGVTQTPRYLIKTRGQQVTLSCSPISGHRSVSWYQQTPGQGLQFLFEYFSETQRNKGNFPGRFSGRQFSNSRSEMNVSTLELGDSALYLCASSFNGGSADTQYFGPGTRLTVL.

The V gene is TRBV27, the J gene TRBJ2-3; TRBD1 aligns across 7 bases. In germline, CDR1 is MNHEY, CDR2 SMNVEV (reference sequence). With 4 bases clipped from V and 6 bases from J, the junction kept 10 bases outside the gene matches. CDR3 length: 15 amino acids. CDR3 coding DNA: TGTGCCAGCAGTTCACGGACAGGAGTAAAGGATACGCAGTATTTT. Translation: CASSSRTGVKDTQYF.

The gene calls are TRBV4-3 and TRBJ2-3, with 10 bases fitting TRBD2. J was trimmed by 4 bases and V by 3 bases; bases with no gene match: 13. This CDR3 has 18 residues. Germline V CDR1 and CDR2: LGHNA, YSLEER. CDR3 region: CASSHGGGAGGPPDTQYF. CDR3 nucleotides: TGCGCCAGCAGCCATGGCGGGGGAGCGGGAGGGCCCCCAGATACGCAGTATTTT.

This clone was found once. The V and J genes are TRBV11-2 and TRBJ2-1; D is undetermined. Germline CDR1 and CDR2: SGHAT and FQNNGV. The CDR3 runs to 15 residues. V lost 6 bases and J 7 bases, leaving 19 bases between the germline ends. The CDR3 DNA is TGTGCCAGCAGGCCCCCGATGTTCGTGAGGAATGAGCAGTTCTTC. It specifies CASRPPMFVRNEQFF.

This clone has only a few counts. This sequence joins TRBV19 and TRBJ2-1; 8 bases are shared with TRBD2. The length of the CDR3 is 13 residues. Germline loops: CDR1 LNHDA, CDR2 SQIVND (reference sequence). V lost 7 bases, J lost 4 bases, and 3 bases stayed unmatched. CDR3 amino acids: CASKAGVYNEQFF. The CDR3 nucleotides read TGTGCCAGTAAAGCGGGAGTATACAATGAGCAGTTCTTC.

The chain recombines TRBV9 with TRBJ2-7, with D possibly matching TRBD1 (5 bases). The germline V gene encodes CDR1 SGDLS and CDR2 YYNGEE. The CDR3 contains 14 residues. V lost 0 bases and J lost 6, with 13 bases in between. The CDR3 sequence is CASSVAPQGSEQYF. The CDR3 DNA reads TGTGCCAGCAGCGTAGCACCCCAGGGCTCCGAGCAGTACTTC. Complete variable domain (other parts from reference TRBV9 and TRBJ2-7): DSGVTQTPKHLITATGQRVTLRCSPRSGDLSVYWYQQSLDQGLQFLIQYYNGEERAKGNILERFSAQQFPDLHSELNLSSLELGDSALYFCASSVAPQGSEQYFGPGTRLTVT.

The genes are TRBV7-2 and TRBJ1-4; TRBD1 matches 7 bases. Germline lookup yields CDR1 SGHTA and CDR2 FQGNSA. The CDR3 consists of 16 residues. With V trimmed by 4 bases and J by 8 bases, 13 bases remained unmatched. CDR3 bases: TGTGCCAGCAGCTCCTACAGGGGAAGTTATAGGGAAAAACTGTTTTTT. This gives the protein CASSSYRGSYREKLFF.

The genes are TRBV4-3 and TRBJ2-1; TRBD1 matches 11 bases. CDR1 and CDR2 (germline): LGHNA, YSLEER. Trimming at V came to 8 bases and at J to 7 bases, leaving 4 bases not matched to a gene. The CDR3 contains 13 residues. Written as DNA, the CDR3 is TGCGCCAGCCGGGACAGGGGGTTGAATGAGCAGTTCTTC. It yields the protein CASRDRGLNEQFF.

CDR3 in amino acids: CASSPGQMNTEAFF. In DNA form, the CDR3 reads TGTGCCAGTAGTCCCGGACAGATGAACACTGAAGCTTTCTTT. The J gene is TRBJ1-1, the V gene TRBV19, with D maybe TRBD1 (6 bases). Trimming took 5 bases from V and 0 from J, leaving 10 bases between them. There are 14 residues in the CDR3. The germline V gene has CDR1 LNHDA and CDR2 SQIVND (reference sequence).

This chain links TRBV5-1 with TRBJ2-3, with D possibly matching TRBD1 (5 bases). Trimming removed 4 bases at V and 6 bases at J, with 12 bases between. The CDR3 length is 13 residues. The germline V gene encodes CDR1 SGHRS and CDR2 YFSETQ. This CDR3 reads CASSGQGSDTQYF. DNA of the CDR3: TGCGCCAGCAGCGGACAAGGCTCTGATACGCAGTATTTT.

CDR3 DNA sequence: TGTGCCAGCAGGGGGGGTCCAGTGGCGCGGGAGACCCAGTACTTC. This codes for CASRGGPVARETQYF. The gene calls are TRBV6-5 and TRBJ2-5; D possibly corresponds to TRBD2 (6 bases). Trimming took 6 bases from V and 5 from J, leaving 19 bases between them. The CDR3 extends over 15 amino acids. Germline CDR1 reads MNHEY; CDR2 reads SVGAGI.

V usage is TRBV7-6 and J usage is TRBJ2-7; 9 bases map to TRBD1. Germline lookup yields CDR1 SGHVS and CDR2 FNYEAQ. V lost 6 bases and J lost 4; bases outside the gene matches: 13. CDR3 length equals 16 residues. This chain's CDR3 is CASRGEEDRGKYEQYF. For the CDR3, the DNA is TGTGCCAGCAGGGGTGAGGAAGACAGGGGGAAATACGAGCAGTACTTC.

V and J are TRBV5-4 and TRBJ2-2, with 10 bases that match TRBD2. V shed 4 bases, J shed 4 bases, and the junction held 7 bases outside the gene matches. Germline assignment: CDR1 SGHNT and CDR2 YYREEE (reference sequence). The CDR3 loop spans 16 amino acids. CDR3 loop: CASSGSGGAITGELFF. CDR3 nucleotide sequence: TGTGCCAGCAGCGGCAGCGGGGGGGCTATCACCGGGGAGCTGTTTTTT.

This chain joins TRBV6-1 and TRBJ1-2; D call uncertain. This CDR3 has 12 amino acids. Trimming took off 7 bases at V and 3 bases at J, with 9 bases between the two ends. The germline V gene has CDR1 MNHNS and CDR2 SASEGT. The CDR3: CASTESHYGYTF. In DNA, the CDR3 is TGTGCCAGCACCGAAAGCCACTATGGCTACACCTTC.

The CDR3 coding sequence is TGTGCCAGCAGCGAAGGGACAGGGAAAGGAGAGACCCAGTACTTC. This codes for CASSEGTGKGETQYF. The chain carries TRBV7-6 and TRBJ2-5; 9 bases align to TRBD1. Germline V gene data show CDR1 as SGHVS and CDR2 as FNYEAQ. The CDR3 contains 15 residues. The V gene end was trimmed by 5 bases and the J gene end by 4 bases; junction bases not matched to a gene: 8. Full variable domain (outside the CDR3, taken from reference TRBV7-6 and TRBJ2-5): GAGVSQSPRYKVTKRGQDVALRCDPISGHVSLYWYRQALGQGPEFLTYFNYEAQQDKSGLPNDRFSAERPEGSISTLTIQRTEQRDSAMYRCASSEGTGKGETQYFGPGTRLLVL.